This T cell receptor beta chain was identified during a study of vaccination and CD4 T cells after COVID-19. Across the study: Some control cultures received a CEFX pool, which served as the positive control. Others received an HIV-1 Nef pool or no peptide.

Of note for this clonotype: Antigen: not known.

Cultured CD4+ T cell DNA was sequenced using the Oncomine TCR Beta short-read assay. In this case, cultured CD4+ T cells provided the extracted genomic DNA. TCRdb redid the calling of the PCR reads with MiXCR, one entry per CDR3 protein. The table records roughly 26,000 distinct CDR3 sequences, less than 50% of them present only once. Documented treatment: roughly 10-day PBMC culture with coronavirus spike peptide pools or control peptides (ViraFEST assay). What was sequenced was CD4+ T cells from blood, cultured in vitro. The TCR originated in a human donor who had recovered from COVID-19.

This CDR3 is CASSLSGSVYGYTF. DNA of the CDR3: TGTGCCAGCAGTTTATCGGGTTCGGTCTATGGCTACACCTTC. V is TRBV12-3 or TRBV12-4 and J is TRBJ1-2; no clear D. The germline V and J ends were trimmed by 2 bases and 4 bases, with 11 bases remaining between them. This CDR3 region has 14 residues.